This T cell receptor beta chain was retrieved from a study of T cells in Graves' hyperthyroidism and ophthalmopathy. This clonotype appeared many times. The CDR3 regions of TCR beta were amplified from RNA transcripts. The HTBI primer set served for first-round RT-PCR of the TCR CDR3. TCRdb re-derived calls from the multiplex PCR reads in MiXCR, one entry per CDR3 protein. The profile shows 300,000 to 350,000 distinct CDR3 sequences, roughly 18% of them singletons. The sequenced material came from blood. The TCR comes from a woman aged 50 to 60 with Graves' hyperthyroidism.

For the CDR3, the DNA is TGCAGTGCTAGGCTCGACTATCAGGAGACCCAGTACTTC. Its translation: CSARLDYQETQYF. V and J are TRBV20-1 and TRBJ2-5, with D possibly TRBD2 on 5 matching bases. V was pared by 3 bases and J by 5 bases, with 13 bases between. CDR3 length: 13 residues. Per germline, CDR1 DFQATT and CDR2 SNEGSKA (reference sequence).